Sequencing of this T cell receptor beta chain was carried out in a study of OX40 agonist ivuxolimab in advanced cancers. Trimming removed 6 bases from V and 4 bases from J, with 9 bases in between. Germline V gives CDR1 MGHRA, CDR2 YSYEKL. This CDR3 spans 13 amino acids. The table came from immunoSEQ multiplex PCR; TCRdb's copy has only in-frame clones and leaves some out. The profile covers about 48,000 clones, with approximately 84% appearing a single time and about 1.1% taken by the ten largest. The clonotype originates from an adult with an advanced solid tumor such as melanoma, head and neck, liver or kidney cancer. This sample comprised CD4+ or CD8+ T cells sorted from blood, obtained in a trial of the OX40 agonist ivuxolimab. The chain carries TRBV4-1 and TRBJ2-2; D remains ambiguous. CDR3 loop: CASRTRSTGELFF. CDR3 nucleotides: TGCGCCAGCAGGACCCGGTCCACCGGGGAGCTGTTTTTT.